This T cell receptor beta chain was identified in a study of human T cells and chemical hapten exposure. For the study at large: The sensitizing agent was 2% DPC, placed on roughly 2 cm by roughly 2 cm of upper inner arm skin.

TCRdb reprocessed the RACE reads via MiXCR and lists one record per CDR3 protein. The data hold about 100,000 distinct CDR3 sequences, with 9.5% to 12% observed a single time. A few counts support this clonotype. CDR1 and CDR2 from the germline V gene are MNHEY and SVGEGT. This CDR3 is 14 amino acids long. The V gene lost 2 bases and the J gene lost 4 bases, with 11 bases spanning the gap. Time point described: patch test 2, 6 weeks after DPC sensitization. Treatment indicated: therapeutic diphenylcyclopropenone sensitization with weekly scalp DPC. The sequence came from a woman aged 40 to 50 with alopecia areata. Some clones in this sample may be carry-over from other donors' samples. This material consisted of whole blood, taken in connection with sensitization to the hapten diphenylcyclopropenone (DPC). The genes are TRBV6-2 or TRBV6-3 and TRBJ1-1, with D perhaps matching TRBD1 (6 bases). The CDR3 protein is CASSYRGLVTEAFF. CDR3 sequence (DNA): TGTGCCAGCAGTTACCGGGGGCTGGTCACTGAAGCTTTCTTT.